Below, 27 T cell receptor beta chains from the same sample are listed, as sequenced in a study of control samples from healthy donors and cancer patients. Profiling relied on immunoSEQ multiplex PCR, and the TCRdb table lists in-frame clones only, not all of them. The sample has about 140,000 clones, 91% seen once; the top ten hold under 9%. The specimen was blood. Every receptor here comes from a man younger than 35 in good health.

As for this clone: Other nucleotide sequences in the sample specify the same CDR3. The chain uses TRBV5-1 and TRBJ1-1; tentative D call: TRBD1 (5 bases). The V and J ends lost 0 bases and 0 bases respectively, with 9 bases between them. Germline V gene data show CDR1 as SGHRS and CDR2 as YFSETQ. CDR3 size: 15 residues. The CDR3 nucleotides are TGCGCCAGCAGCTTGGTTACAGGCTTGAACACTGAAGCTTTCTTT. Protein product: CASSLVTGLNTEAFF.

V usage is TRBV2 and J usage is TRBJ1-2; 9 bases agree with TRBD1. V shed 0 bases, J shed 4 bases, and the junction held 0 bases outside the gene matches. The CDR3 loop spans 14 amino acids. Germline CDR1 reads SNHLY; CDR2 reads FYNNEI. The CDR3 here is CASSEATGGYGYTF. The CDR3 DNA sequence: TGTGCCAGCAGTGAAGCGACAGGGGGCTATGGCTACACCTTC.

The genes are TRBV7-3 and TRBJ1-1, with D perhaps matching TRBD1 (6 bases). Germline V CDR1 and CDR2: SGHTA, FQGTGA. Trimming took 3 bases from V and 2 from J, leaving 16 bases between them. This CDR3 is built from 16 residues. In nucleotides, the CDR3 is TGTGCCAGCAGCTTCTTCGGACAGAGTATAAACACTGAAGCTTTCTTT. It specifies CASSFFGQSINTEAFF.

V and J are TRBV7-9 and TRBJ2-5, with no clear D. The V and J ends lost 5 bases and 3 bases respectively, with 13 bases between them. The CDR3 has 14 residues. Germline CDR1 reads SEHNR; CDR2 reads FQNEAQ (reference sequence). For the CDR3, the DNA is TGTGCCAGCAGCCCTCAGAACGCGGAAGAGACCCAGTACTTC. This translates into CASSPQNAEETQYF.

The rearrangement links TRBV15 to TRBJ1-4; D call uncertain. CDR1 LNHNV and CDR2 YYDKDF come from the germline V gene (reference sequence). CDR3 length: 15 amino acids. V lost 3 bases to trimming and J lost 3 bases, with 11 bases between them. CDR3 DNA: TGTGCCACCAGCAGGGAGGACGGCGCTAATGAAAAACTGTTTTTT. Translated, it gives CATSREDGANEKLFF.

The V and J genes are TRBV6-5 and TRBJ2-2; 7 bases fit TRBD1. The germline V gene encodes CDR1 MNHEY and CDR2 SVGAGI. V was pared by 5 bases and J by 7 bases, with 4 bases of the junction left unmatched. This CDR3 contains 13 residues. This CDR3 reads CASSRQGDGELFF. CDR3 nucleotide sequence: TGTGCCAGCAGTAGACAGGGTGACGGGGAGCTGTTTTTT.

For the CDR3, the DNA is TGTGCCAGCAGCACCGGACTAGCCCCCTACAATGAGCAGTTCTTC. It codes for CASSTGLAPYNEQFF. J is TRBJ2-1 and V is TRBV7-2; TRBD2 agrees at 8 bases. This CDR3 is 15 amino acids long. Unmatched junction bases numbered 5, after V lost 5 bases and J lost 2 bases. Per germline, CDR1 SGHTA and CDR2 FQGNSA.

The chain links TRBV21-1 to TRBJ2-2; TRBD1, the table's D call, was not compared with the DNA. TRBV21-1 is classified as a pseudogene. The CDR3 sequence is 15 residues long. CDR3 loop: CASSKVQTQTGELFF. The DNA for the CDR3 is TGTGCCAGCAGCAAGGTCCAAACGCAGACCGGGGAGCTGTTTTTT.

This clone is a singleton in its sample. The V gene is TRBV9, the J gene TRBJ2-4, with D perhaps matching TRBD1 or TRBD2 (6 bases each). Between the trimmed V and J ends, which lost 3 bases and 6 bases, there was a span of 16 bases. CDR1 is SGDLS and CDR2 is YYNGEE in the germline V gene. The CDR3 covers 15 residues. CDR3 sequence: CASSANSGAVNIQYF. The CDR3 coding sequence is TGTGCCAGCAGCGCCAACTCGGGGGCGGTAAACATTCAGTACTTC.

The rearrangement joins TRBV10-2 to TRBJ2-1; no firm D call. Trimming stripped 3 bases from V and 3 bases from J, with 9 bases between. CDR1 and CDR2 from the germline V gene are WSHSY and SAAADI. The CDR3 loop spans 14 amino acids. CDR3 DNA: TGCGCCAGCAGTGAAATCGGTCTCTACAATGAGCAGTTCTTC. Protein sequence: CASSEIGLYNEQFF.

The genes are TRBV6-5 and TRBJ2-3; unclear D gene. Germline V gene lookup returns CDR1 MNHEY and CDR2 SVGAGI. The V and J ends lost 8 bases and 2 bases respectively, with 14 bases between them. The length of the CDR3 is 14 residues. The CDR3 is CASGRAVSTDTQYF. The CDR3 region has the DNA TGTGCCAGCGGTCGGGCAGTATCCACAGATACGCAGTATTTT.

The chain is built from TRBV9 and TRBJ2-5; no definite D call. This CDR3 region has 15 residues. V shed 2 bases and J shed 1 base, with 12 bases lying between them. The germline V gene has CDR1 SGDLS and CDR2 YYNGEE. The CDR3 region is CASSVTAYLQETQYF. In nucleotides, the CDR3 is TGTGCCAGCAGCGTTACCGCGTACCTCCAAGAGACCCAGTACTTC.

This clone appeared once. The chain joins TRBV19 to TRBJ1-2; the match to TRBD1 covers 7 bases. J gave up 0 bases and V 6 bases, and 4 bases lay outside the gene matches. CDR3 length equals 14 residues. The germline gives CDR1 LNHDA, CDR2 SQIVND (reference sequence). The CDR3 coding sequence is TGTGCCAGTAGACTGAGGGGGCCTAACTATGGCTACACCTTC. This translates into CASRLRGPNYGYTF. Combining the CDR3 with reference TRBV19 and TRBJ1-2 gives the whole variable domain DGGITQSPKYLFRKEGQNVTLSCEQNLNHDAMYWYRQDPGQGLRLIYYSQIVNDFQKGDIAEGYSVSREKKESFPLTVTSAQKNPTAFYLCASRLRGPNYGYTFGSGTRLTVV.

The chain employs TRBV5-1 and TRBJ2-7; 9 bases agree with TRBD2. Germline CDR1 is SGHRS and CDR2 is YFSETQ. Trimming cost V 0 bases and J 3 bases; bases outside gene matches: 4. This CDR3 has 15 amino acids. The chain's CDR3 is CASSLGGLADYEQYF. The CDR3, as DNA: TGCGCCAGCAGCTTGGGGGGACTAGCCGACTACGAGCAGTACTTC.

The V call is TRBV11-2, the J call TRBJ1-2; 7 nucleotides line up with TRBD1. The germline V gene encodes CDR1 SGHAT and CDR2 FQNNGV. This CDR3 has 14 residues. The ends lost 4 bases at V and 2 bases at J; junction bases unmatched: 4. In nucleotides, the CDR3 is TGTGCCAGCAGCTCCCCGGGACAGAACTATGGCTACACCTTC. Translating gives CASSSPGQNYGYTF.

V and J are TRBV6-5 and TRBJ1-1; D gene ambiguous. Per the germline V gene, CDR1 is MNHEY and CDR2 is SVGAGI. Between the trimmed V and J ends, which lost 6 bases and 0 bases, there was a span of 11 bases. This CDR3 is built from 14 residues. CDR3 sequence: CASRVGSVNTEAFF. The CDR3 bases are TGTGCCAGCAGAGTTGGCTCGGTGAACACTGAAGCTTTCTTT.

This clone occurred once. The chain combines TRBV19 with TRBJ2-1; D is perhaps TRBD2 (6 bases). Germline assignment: CDR1 LNHDA and CDR2 SQIVND (reference sequence). The CDR3 contains 14 residues. The germline V and J ends were trimmed by 7 bases and 10 bases, with 20 bases remaining between them. CDR3 sequence: CASTLVSGAGEQFF. The CDR3 DNA is TGTGCCAGTACCTTGGTATCCGGGGCGGGGGAGCAGTTCTTC.

The chain employs TRBV27 and TRBJ1-6, with D unclear. The V gene's germline CDR1 is MNHEY and CDR2 SMNVEV (reference sequence). This CDR3 has 15 residues. The germline V and J ends were trimmed by 2 bases and 1 base, with 6 bases remaining between them. The CDR3 sequence is CASSLASSYNSPLHF. The DNA of the CDR3 is TGTGCCAGCAGTTTAGCCAGTTCCTATAATTCACCCCTCCACTTT.

The chain is built from TRBV3-1 (or the pseudogene TRBV3-2) and TRBJ2-2; 15 bases agree with TRBD2. V was clipped by 5 bases and J by 6 bases; unmatched bases: 7. CDR3 size: 17 residues. Germline CDR1 reads LGHDT; CDR2 reads YNNKEL (reference sequence). CDR3 sequence (DNA): TGTGCCAGCAGCGTCGGGACTAGCGGGGGGAGGCCCGGGGAGCTGTTTTTT. Amino acid sequence: CASSVGTSGGRPGELFF.

The chain employs TRBV27 and TRBJ1-6; D uncertain. Trimming took 6 bases from V and 5 from J, leaving 14 bases between them. Germline CDR1 is MNHEY and CDR2 is SMNVEV (reference sequence). CDR3 length: 15 amino acids. The CDR3 reads CASRTPGINNSPLHF. CDR3 sequence (DNA): TGTGCCAGCAGAACCCCAGGAATTAATAATTCACCCCTCCACTTT.

The chain employs TRBV6-1 and TRBJ2-1, with 13 bases aligning to TRBD2. Germline CDR1 MNHNS, CDR2 SASEGT. J lost 6 bases, V lost 1 base, and 3 bases had no gene match. The CDR3 extends over 16 amino acids. CDR3 residues: CASSEDTSGGANEQFF. For the CDR3, the DNA is TGTGCCAGCAGTGAAGATACTAGCGGGGGGGCCAATGAGCAGTTCTTC.

J is TRBJ2-5 and V is TRBV10-3, with D perhaps TRBD2 (6 bases). Trimming took off 10 bases at V and 3 bases at J, with 6 bases between the two ends. This CDR3 spans 10 amino acids. Germline CDR1 is ENHRY and CDR2 is SYGVKD. CDR3 loop: CASGEETQYF. The CDR3 nucleotides read TGTGCCAGCGGGGAAGAGACCCAGTACTTC.

The chain recombines TRBV6-2 or TRBV6-3 with TRBJ1-1; unclear D gene. The CDR3 runs to 14 residues. V shed 2 bases and J shed 2 bases, with 9 bases lying between them. Germline V gene sequence: CDR1 MNHEY, CDR2 SVGEGT. CDR3 nucleotide sequence: TGTGCCAGCAGTTACCCCCGGGGAAACACTGAAGCTTTCTTT. It translates to CASSYPRGNTEAFF.

J is TRBJ2-1 and V is TRBV28, with TRBD2 matching over 12 bases. Trimming removed 5 bases from V and 6 bases from J; junction bases left unmatched: 11. Per germline, CDR1 MDHEN and CDR2 SYDVKM. The CDR3 runs 17 residues. CDR3 nucleotides: TGTGCCAGCAGTCCACTCCCAACTAGCGGGGGGATCAATGAGCAGTTCTTC. Protein: CASSPLPTSGGINEQFF. Full variable domain (rest looked up from reference TRBV28 and TRBJ2-1): DVKVTQSSRYLVKRTGEKVFLECVQDMDHENMFWYRQDPGLGLRLIYFSYDVKMKEKGDIPEGYSVSREKKERFSLILESASTNQTSMYLCASSPLPTSGGINEQFFGPGTRLTVL.

This chain connects TRBV4-1 to TRBJ1-4; D remains unclear. CDR3 length: 14 residues. V lost 1 base to trimming and J lost 8 bases, with 11 bases between them. Germline V CDR1 and CDR2: MGHRA, YSYEKL. In DNA, the CDR3 is TGCGCCAGCAGCCAAGTGGGCGTCAGCGAAAAACTGTTTTTT. It translates to CASSQVGVSEKLFF.

The chain is built from TRBV6-5 and TRBJ2-7; TRBD1 matches at 7 bases. Looked up from germline, CDR1 is MNHEY and CDR2 is SVGAGI. The V segment lost 9 bases and the J segment 4 bases; nucleotides outside the gene matches: 6. There are 12 residues in the CDR3. The CDR3 DNA sequence: TGTGCCAGTAAGGGGGCGCGGTACGAGCAGTACTTC. It specifies CASKGARYEQYF.

This chain joins TRBV19 and TRBJ1-1, with D unresolved. CDR1 is LNHDA and CDR2 is SQIVND in the germline V gene (reference sequence). V was shortened by 5 bases and J by 2 bases, with 9 bases between the two germline ends. The CDR3 covers 13 residues. This CDR3 reads CASSLAYNTEAFF. The CDR3, as DNA: TGTGCCAGTAGTCTTGCCTATAACACTGAAGCTTTCTTT.